This entry lists 18 T cell receptor beta chains sequenced from one sample in a study of identical twins. TCRdb re-called the 5' RACE reads through MiXCR, storing one row per CDR3 protein. Of under 250,000 distinct CDR3 sequences listed, less than 8% are singletons. This sample also appeared in a second study, on yellow fever vaccine responses in identical twins.

The specimen sequenced was memory (CD45RO+) T cells sorted from blood. The receptors originated from a woman in her late teens or twenties in good health.

This clonotype was counted many times. The chain uses TRBV12-3 or TRBV12-4 and TRBJ2-1; D unclear. Between the trimmed V and J ends, which lost 2 bases and 8 bases, there was a span of 4 bases. The CDR3 contains 11 residues. The CDR3 spells CASSLLHEQFF. The CDR3 DNA reads as TGTGCCAGCAGTTTACTACATGAGCAGTTCTTC.

This clonotype was detected only a few times. Compared with germline, one end of the junction differs, possibly owing to a read error. The rearrangement uses TRBV7-7 and TRBJ2-3; no definite D call. The germline CDR1 and CDR2 sequences are SSHAT and FNYEAQ (reference sequence). The CDR3 runs to 17 residues. The CDR3 is CASSPGTLRLSTDTQYF. The CDR3 DNA follows: TGTGCTAGCAGCCCTGGTACCCTGCGGCTTAGCACAGATACGCAGTATTTT.

This clonotype was seen many times. The rearrangement joins TRBV4-3 to TRBJ1-2, with 9 bases identical to TRBD1. Germline CDR1 reads LGHNA; CDR2 reads YSLEER. This CDR3 spans 14 amino acids. With V trimmed by 3 bases and J by 6 bases, 5 bases remained unmatched. The CDR3 DNA reads TGCGCCAGCAGCCAGATTACAGGGGGCCATGGCTACACCTTC. The encoded protein is CASSQITGGHGYTF.

This clonotype came up many times. The CDR3 bases are TGTGCCAGCAGCTCGGCTGAGAGCTCCCACTTCTTC. This gives the protein CASSSAESSHFF. The V gene is TRBV5-6, the J gene TRBJ2-1, with unresolved D. V gave up 3 bases and J gave up 16 bases, with 17 bases separating them. The CDR3 is made up of 12 amino acids. Germline loops: CDR1 SGHDT, CDR2 YYEEEE.

V is TRBV2 and J is TRBJ1-2; weak D call: TRBD1 (5 bases). Germline V gene data show CDR1 as SNHLY and CDR2 as FYNNEI. The CDR3 is made up of 16 amino acids. V was trimmed by 0 bases and J by 4 bases, leaving 15 bases between them. The CDR3 nucleotides are TGTGCCAGCAGTGAAGCCGGGACTTCGGTGGGCTATGGCTACACCTTC. Residues: CASSEAGTSVGYGYTF.

This clonotype was recorded a few times. This sequence joins TRBV3-1 and TRBJ1-5; the D is unclear. Germline loops: CDR1 LGHDT, CDR2 YNNKEL (reference sequence). This CDR3 is 15 amino acids long. V was shortened by 4 bases and J by 2 bases, with 12 bases between the two germline ends. CDR3 region: CASSPKIGGNQPQHF. The CDR3 nucleotides are TGTGCCAGCAGCCCGAAGATAGGTGGCAATCAGCCCCAGCATTTT.

This clonotype was counted many times. V is TRBV5-1 and J is TRBJ1-2; 8 positions match TRBD1. This CDR3 spans 14 amino acids. J lost 6 bases, V lost 5 bases, and 9 bases had no gene match. Germline V lookup: CDR1 SGHRS, CDR2 YFSETQ. CDR3 DNA: TGCGCCAGCAGGGAAGGACAGGGTTTCGATGGCTACACCTTC. It is translated as CASREGQGFDGYTF.

A few counts support this clonotype. The chain couples TRBV6-5 to TRBJ2-1; D call uncertain. Germline V gives CDR1 MNHEY, CDR2 SVGAGI. The V gene lost 2 bases and the J gene lost 6 bases, with 8 bases spanning the gap. The CDR3 totals 13 residues. The CDR3 DNA reads as TGTGCCAGCAGTTACGTGGGTTTCAATGAGCAGTTCTTC. This gives the protein CASSYVGFNEQFF.

The chain links TRBV19 to TRBJ2-7, with 11 bases aligning to TRBD1. Trimming cost V 8 bases and J 5 bases; bases outside gene matches: 11. The CDR3 length is 15 residues. Germline assignment: CDR1 LNHDA and CDR2 SQIVND (reference sequence). Here the CDR3 DNA reads TGTGCCAGTCGCCGCACGGGACAGGGGGGCAACGAGCAGTACTTC. It yields the protein CASRRTGQGGNEQYF.

The V and J genes are TRBV19 and TRBJ1-2, with D possibly matching TRBD1 (6 bases). CDR3 size: 11 residues. The germline CDR1 and CDR2 sequences are LNHDA and SQIVND (reference sequence). The V gene lost 8 bases and the J gene lost 5 bases, with 9 bases spanning the gap. CDR3 residues: CASRDIYGYTF. CDR3 bases: TGTGCCAGTCGGGACATTTATGGCTACACCTTC.

This clonotype was counted many times. The chain uses TRBV29-1 and TRBJ2-2, with 9 bases that match TRBD2. After removal of 6 bases from V and 6 bases from J, the junction contained 17 bases not matched to a gene. CDR1 is SQVTM and CDR2 is ANQGSEA in the germline V gene. The CDR3 runs to 17 residues. The CDR3 protein is CSVDNFGRGGRPGELFF. The CDR3 region has the DNA TGCAGCGTCGACAACTTTGGGCGGGGGGGCCGACCCGGGGAGCTGTTTTTT.

The chain uses TRBV5-6 and TRBJ1-1; no clear D gene. V gave up 1 base and J gave up 2 bases, with 9 bases separating them. This CDR3 is 14 amino acids long. Per the germline V gene, CDR1 is SGHDT and CDR2 is YYEEEE. The CDR3 region is CASSLFSINTEAFF. Written as DNA, the CDR3 is TGTGCCAGCAGCTTGTTTTCCATCAACACTGAAGCTTTCTTT. The full variable domain, its missing parts supplied by reference TRBV5-6 and TRBJ1-1, is DAGVTQSPTHLIKTRGQQVTLRCSPKSGHDTVSWYQQALGQGPQFIFQYYEEEERQRGNFPDRFSGHQFPNYSSELNVNALLLGDSALYLCASSLFSINTEAFFGQGTRLTVV.

This clonotype appeared many times. The chain uses TRBV20-1 and TRBJ2-5, with 10 bases lining up with TRBD2. Germline CDR1 DFQATT, CDR2 SNEGSKA (reference sequence). Trimming took 1 base from V and 5 from J; bases not matched to a gene: 7. The CDR3 loop spans 15 amino acids. The CDR3 here is CSARGLAGAAETQYF. CDR3 in DNA: TGCAGTGCTAGAGGTCTAGCGGGAGCTGCGGAGACCCAGTACTTC.

This sequence joins TRBV5-6 and TRBJ1-2, with a weak D call TRBD1 (5 bases). Germline assignment: CDR1 SGHDT and CDR2 YYEEEE. The CDR3 is 13 residues long. Trimming removed 4 bases from V and 8 bases from J, with 15 bases in between. CDR3 residues: CASSPGQGLGYTF. DNA for the CDR3: TGTGCCAGCAGCCCCGGGCAGGGATTGGGCTACACCTTC.

This clonotype has only a few counts. For the CDR3, the DNA is TGTGCCAGCAGTTACGATAGGACAGGGCCCTGTGAGCAGTACTTC. Its protein is CASSYDRTGPCEQYF. This chain joins TRBV6-5 and TRBJ2-7, with 8 bases aligning to TRBD1. The CDR3 loop spans 15 amino acids. Germline trimming cut 2 bases from V and 7 bases from J; bases unmatched to any gene: 10. Germline V CDR1 and CDR2: MNHEY, SVGAGI.

This clonotype was seen more than once but under ten times. The chain carries TRBV5-1 and TRBJ2-4; D may be TRBD1 (6 bases). V lost 3 bases and J lost 0, with 16 bases in between. The germline V gene encodes CDR1 SGHRS and CDR2 YFSETQ. The CDR3 totals 17 residues. The CDR3 nucleotides read TGCGCCAGCAGCTGGGGGCCGACAGACCTAGCCAAAAACATTCAGTACTTC. Translation gives CASSWGPTDLAKNIQYF.

In its sample, this clonotype was seen many times. CDR3 coding DNA: TGTGCCAGCAGCGTAGGAGGACAGATGAACACTGAAGCTTTCTTT. This encodes CASSVGGQMNTEAFF. The genes are TRBV9 and TRBJ1-1; TRBD1 is a possible D gene (6 bases). V gave up 0 bases and J gave up 0 bases, with 9 bases separating them. From germline, CDR1 is SGDLS and CDR2 YYNGEE. CDR3 length: 15 residues.

This clonotype was detected a few times. The chain recombines TRBV29-1 with TRBJ2-5, with D perhaps given as TRBD1 or TRBD2 (7 bases each). Germline V CDR1 and CDR2: SQVTM, ANQGSEA. CDR3 length: 14 residues. Trimming took 6 bases from V and 4 from J, leaving 18 bases between them. This CDR3 is CSVGSRGGGETQYF. The CDR3 nucleotides are TGCAGCGTGGGCAGCAGGGGGGGTGGAGAGACCCAGTACTTC. Variable domain in full (rest from reference TRBV29-1 and TRBJ2-5): SAVISQKPSRDICQRGTSLTIQCQVDSQVTMMFWYRQQPGQSLTLIATANQGSEATYESGFVIDKFPISRPNLTFSTLTVSNMSPEDSSIYLCSVGSRGGGETQYFGPGTRLLVL.